This T cell receptor beta chain was documented in a study of cytomegalovirus exposure and HLA in healthy donors. Study conclusions and caveats: Most TCR sequences were rare, but some public TCRs occurred in many donors. Among TCR beta chains, those listed as cytomegalovirus-associated numbered over 150. A classifier reportedly called cytomegalovirus status with high sensitivity and specificity. In the roughly 130 validation repertoires, a later analysis found that first-cohort TCR clusters tended to co-occur.

TCRdb keeps only in-frame clones here, not all; method: immunoSEQ multiplex PCR. The sample includes over 200,000 clones, 88% of them seen just once. Germline-derived CDR1 and CDR2 are MDHEN and SYDVKM. This CDR3 has 16 amino acids. J lost 1 base, V lost 5 bases, and 10 bases had no gene match. A remark on this clone: What it recognizes is unknown.

The genes are TRBV28 and TRBJ2-5; TRBD1 matches 7 bases. Sequencing was done on a sample of PBMCs. This sequence was found in a woman younger than 35 in good health and CMV-seronegative. The CDR3 DNA follows: TGTGCCAGCAGTCCTAGGACAGGAGATACCCAAGAGACCCAGTACTTC. Amino acid sequence: CASSPRTGDTQETQYF.